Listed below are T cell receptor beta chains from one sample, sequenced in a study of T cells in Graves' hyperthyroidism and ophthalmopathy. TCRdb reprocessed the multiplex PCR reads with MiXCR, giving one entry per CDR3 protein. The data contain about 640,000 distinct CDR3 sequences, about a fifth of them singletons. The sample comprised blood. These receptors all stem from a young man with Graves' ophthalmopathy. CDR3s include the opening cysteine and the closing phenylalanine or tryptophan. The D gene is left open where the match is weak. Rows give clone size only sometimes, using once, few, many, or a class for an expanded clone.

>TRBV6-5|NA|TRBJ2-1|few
TGTGCCAGCAGTTACTCGCTCGGGCGATACAATGAGCAGTTCTTC
CASSYSLGRYNEQFF
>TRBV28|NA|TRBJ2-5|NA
TGTGCCAGCTACTCCCCCCCGGAGACCCAGTACTTC
CASYSPPETQYF
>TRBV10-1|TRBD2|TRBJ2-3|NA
TGCGCCAGCAGTGAGGTCAGGATGACGGGAGGGAGGCGCACAGATACGCAGTATTTT
CASSEVRMTGGRRTDTQYF
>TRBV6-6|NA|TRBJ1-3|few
TGTGCCAGCAGTTACTCCCACAGCGATCGCTCTGGAAACACCATATATTTT
CASSYSHSDRSGNTIYF
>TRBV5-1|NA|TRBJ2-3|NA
TGCGCCAGCAGCTTGGAACCGACACGAACAGATACGCAGTATTTT
CASSLEPTRTDTQYF
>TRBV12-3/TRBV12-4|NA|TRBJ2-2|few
TGTGCCAGCAGCCGACAGGTTGGCGGGGAGCTGTTTTTT
CASSRQVGGELFF
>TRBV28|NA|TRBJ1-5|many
TGTGCCAGCAGTTTACAGGGCCTAGGGAATCAGCCCCAGCATTTT
CASSLQGLGNQPQHF
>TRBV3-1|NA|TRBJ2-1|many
TGTGCCAGCAGCCAGTTTAGCGGAAGCTCCTACAATGAGCAGTTCTTC
CASSQFSGSSYNEQFF
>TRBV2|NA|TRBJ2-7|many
TGTGCCAGCAGAGCTAGGCAGCCCTACGAGCAGTACTTC
CASRARQPYEQYF
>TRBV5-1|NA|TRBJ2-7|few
TGCGCCAGCAGCCGGCAAGGGGGGAGCCCCTACGAGCAGTACTTC
CASSRQGGSPYEQYF
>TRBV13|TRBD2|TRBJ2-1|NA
TGTGCCAGCAGCTTAAAAGCGGGACCGCCTGATGAGCAGTTCTTC
CASSLKAGPPDEQFF
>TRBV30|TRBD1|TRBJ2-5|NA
TGTGCCTGGAGTGTAGCCGGGACAGGCCAAGAGACCCAGTACTTC
CAWSVAGTGQETQYF
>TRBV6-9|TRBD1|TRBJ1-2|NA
TGTGCCAGCAGTTACAGGACAGGGGCTCCCTATGGCTACACCTTC
CASSYRTGAPYGYTF
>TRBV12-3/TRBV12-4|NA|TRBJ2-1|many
TGTGCCAGCAGTCCCCCCGGCAATGAGCAGTTCTTC
CASSPPGNEQFF
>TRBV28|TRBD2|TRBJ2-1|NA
TGTGCCAGCAGCCCTCCCCGACTAGCGGGTACCTACAATGAGCAGTTCTTC
CASSPPRLAGTYNEQFF
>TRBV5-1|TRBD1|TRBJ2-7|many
TGCGCCAGCAGCTCGCCGGACAGGGACTACGAGCAGTACTTC
CASSSPDRDYEQYF
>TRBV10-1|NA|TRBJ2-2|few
TGCGCCAGCAGTGAGGGCTACACCGGGGAGCTGTTTTTT
CASSEGYTGELFF
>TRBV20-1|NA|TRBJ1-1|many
TGCAGTGCTAGAACCGGGAGTGACACTGAAGCTTTCTTT
CSARTGSDTEAFF
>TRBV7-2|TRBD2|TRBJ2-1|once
TGTGCCAGCAGCTTGGGGACTAGCGGGGCAGGGGAGCAGTTCTTC
CASSLGTSGAGEQFF
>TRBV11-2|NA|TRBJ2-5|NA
TGTGCCAGCAGCTTAGGTACTGCGGTGATGGTGACCCAGTACTTC
CASSLGTAVMVTQYF
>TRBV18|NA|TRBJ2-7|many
TGTGCCAGCTCACCCCGGGCCCCGACCTACGAGCAGTACTTC
CASSPRAPTYEQYF
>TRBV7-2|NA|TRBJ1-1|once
TGTGCCAGCAGCTTAGATATGGCCATTAGGACTGAAGCTTTCTTT
CASSLDMAIRTEAFF
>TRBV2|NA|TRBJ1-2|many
TGTGCCAGCAAGGACCCGGGCCGCCCCTATGGCTACACCTTC
CASKDPGRPYGYTF
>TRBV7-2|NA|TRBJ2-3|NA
TGTGCCTCCGGGGGGCTTACCCCCCGTGATACGCAGTATTTT
CASGGLTPRDTQYF
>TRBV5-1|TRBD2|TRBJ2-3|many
TGCGCCAGCAGCTCCAACGGGGGGGCAGATACGCAGTATTTT
CASSSNGGADTQYF
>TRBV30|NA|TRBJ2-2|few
TGTGCCTGGAGTTCTACTCCCTACCGAACCGACACCGGGGAGCTGTTTTTT
CAWSSTPYRTDTGELFF
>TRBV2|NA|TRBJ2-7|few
TGTGCCAGCAGTGAAGCGCTTCTAGCGTCATTATCCTACGAGCAGCACTTC
CASSEALLASLSYEQHF
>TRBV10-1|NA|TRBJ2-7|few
TGCGCCAGCAGTGAGATATTGGGTTTGGAGCAGTACTTC
CASSEILGLEQYF
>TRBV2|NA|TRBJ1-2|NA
TGTGCCAGCGGCCAGAGGCGGGGTAGATATGGCTACACCTTC
CASGQRRGRYGYTF
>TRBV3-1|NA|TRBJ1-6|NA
TGTGCCAGCAGCCTTGCTAGGAGCTCCTATAATTCACCCCTCCACTTT
CASSLARSSYNSPLHF
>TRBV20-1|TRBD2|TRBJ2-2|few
TGCAGTGCTAGAGATCGCGGGACTAGCGGGCACACCGGGGAGCTGTTTTTT
CSARDRGTSGHTGELFF
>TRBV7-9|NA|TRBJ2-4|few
TGTGCCAGCAGCACCTCAATTAACGTGACCAAAAACATTCAGTACTTC
CASSTSINVTKNIQYF
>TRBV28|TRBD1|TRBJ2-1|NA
TGTGCCAGCAGTATCCGGGACAGGGGGCATCGGTTCTTC
CASSIRDRGHRFF
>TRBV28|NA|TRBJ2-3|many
TGTGCCAGCCATGGGGCTATCACAGATACGCAGTATTTT
CASHGAITDTQYF
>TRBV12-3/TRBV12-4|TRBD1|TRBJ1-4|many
TGTGCCAGCAGCCGAAGACAGGGAAAACTGTTTTTT
CASSRRQGKLFF
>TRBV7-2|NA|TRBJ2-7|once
TGTGCCAGCAGCCCCCTTTCGACCGAGCAGTACTTC
CASSPLSTEQYF
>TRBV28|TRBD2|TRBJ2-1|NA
TGTGCCAGCACCCGGGATTTAGCGGGAGACTATGAGCAGTTCTTC
CASTRDLAGDYEQFF
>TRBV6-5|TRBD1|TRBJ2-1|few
TGTGCCAGCAGTTACCCCGGACAGGGAGCCCATGAGCAGTTCTTC
CASSYPGQGAHEQFF
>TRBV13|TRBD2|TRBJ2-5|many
TGTGCCAGCAGCTCCTGGGGGGGGAGCCCGGAGACCCAGTACTTC
CASSSWGGSPETQYF
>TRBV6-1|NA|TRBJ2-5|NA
TGTGCCAGCAGGAGACAGGGCGGGGGGACCCAGTACTTC
CASRRQGGGTQYF
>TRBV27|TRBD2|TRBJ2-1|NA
TGTGCCAGCAATCAAGGACTAGCGGGAGTAGATGAGCAGTTCTTC
CASNQGLAGVDEQFF
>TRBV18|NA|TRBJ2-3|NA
TGTGCCAGCTCAACGCAGCCTCGGACTGCTATTGGGACTACGCAGTATTTT
CASSTQPRTAIGTTQYF
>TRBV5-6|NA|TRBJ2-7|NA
TGTGCCAGCAGCCTATATACAGGGTTTATGGACTCCTACGAGCAGTACTTC
CASSLYTGFMDSYEQYF
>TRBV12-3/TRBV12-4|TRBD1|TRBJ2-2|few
TGTGCCAGCAGTTTGGACAGGTCGATGGTCACCGGGGAGCTGTTTTTT
CASSLDRSMVTGELFF
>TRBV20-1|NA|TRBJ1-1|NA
TGCAGTACACAGGGTCCTGAAGCTTTCTTT
CSTQGPEAFF
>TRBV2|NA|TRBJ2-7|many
TGTGCCAGCAGTCGGTCCCTCAACGAGCAGTACTTC
CASSRSLNEQYF
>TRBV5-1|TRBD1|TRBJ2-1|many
TGCGCCAGCAGCAGAACAGGGGGCGGCCCCTACAATGAGCAGTTCTTC
CASSRTGGGPYNEQFF
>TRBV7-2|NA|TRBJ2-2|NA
TGTGCCAGCAGCGGCCGACTATCCCCAAAAGGGGAGCTGTTTTTT
CASSGRLSPKGELFF
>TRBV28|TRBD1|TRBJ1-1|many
TGTGCCAGTAACCCTCCGGGACAGGTCTCCTCGAACACTGAAGCTTTCTTT
CASNPPGQVSSNTEAFF
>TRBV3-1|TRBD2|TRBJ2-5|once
TGTGCCAGCAGCCCCAGACTAGCGGAAGAAGAGACCCAGTACTTC
CASSPRLAEEETQYF
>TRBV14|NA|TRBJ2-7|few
TGTGCCAGCAGCCAAGGATTCGCGTCCTACGAGCAGTACTTC
CASSQGFASYEQYF
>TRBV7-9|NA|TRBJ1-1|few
TGTGCCAGCAGCAGAAATTATTGGGATATGAACACTGAAGCTTTCTTT
CASSRNYWDMNTEAFF
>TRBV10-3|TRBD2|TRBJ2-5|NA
TGTGCCATCAGTGAGTCCGGCGCGGGAGACGGGGAGACCCAGTACTTC
CAISESGAGDGETQYF
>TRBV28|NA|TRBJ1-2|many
TGTGCCAGCAGTTTCTCTACAGCCTATGGCTACACCTTC
CASSFSTAYGYTF
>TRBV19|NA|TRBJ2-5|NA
TGTGCCAGTACCTCCCGGGGCTTGGAGACCCAGTACTTC
CASTSRGLETQYF
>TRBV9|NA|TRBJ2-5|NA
TGTGCCAGCAGCGCCTCTATGGGAGCCAGTATGGAGACCCAGTGCTTC
CASSASMGASMETQCF
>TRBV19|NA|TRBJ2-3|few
TGTGCCAGTAGTATTGGACATACGCAGTATTTT
CASSIGHTQYF
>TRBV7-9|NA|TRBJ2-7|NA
TGTGCCAGCGGAAGGTTCCCCTCCTACGAGCAGTACTTC
CASGRFPSYEQYF